A selection of T cell receptor beta chains follows, all from one sample in a study of blood T cell repertoires in COVID-19. The method was immunoSEQ multiplex PCR; TCRdb's version includes in-frame clones alone and lacks a portion of them. The repertoire holds roughly 200,000 clones, with 80% to 90% as singletons. The material sequenced was peripheral blood. The receptors derive from a human donor with active or convalescent COVID-19. The donor label of this sample is uncertain. Both conserved end residues are part of each CDR3. The order of the fields is clone size, J gene, V gene, D gene, CDR3 protein, CDR3 DNA. D genes are given only for firm matches. Part of the rows lack a size; the others show once, few, many or a class for expanded clones.

>NA|TRBJ2-1|TRBV27|TRBD2
CASSTLGGRVGEQFF
TGTGCCAGCAGTACCCTTGGCGGGAGGGTCGGTGAGCAGTTCTTC
>NA|TRBJ1-1|TRBV18|NA
CASSRSGGVGWTEAFF
TGTGCCAGCTCACGCAGCGGCGGGGTGGGATGGACTGAAGCTTTCTTT
>NA|TRBJ1-3|TRBV19|NA
CASSALISGNTIYF
TGTGCCAGTAGTGCGTTAATCTCTGGAAACACCATATATTTT
>NA|TRBJ2-5|TRBV5-1|TRBD2
CASSLDPSGAQETQYF
TGCGCCAGCAGCTTGGACCCTAGCGGGGCCCAAGAGACCCAGTACTTC
>NA|TRBJ1-3|TRBV6-5|NA
CASPTGTMGGNTIYF
TGTGCCAGCCCAACGGGGACTATGGGTGGAAACACCATATATTTT
>NA|TRBJ2-7|TRBV4-3|TRBD1
CASSQAWTGSREQYF
TGCGCCAGCAGCCAAGCTTGGACAGGGTCGAGGGAGCAGTACTTC
>NA|TRBJ1-2|TRBV25-1|TRBD1
CASSPFDRVDGYTF
TGTGCCAGCAGTCCCTTCGACAGGGTCGACGGCTACACCTTC
>NA|TRBJ2-4|TRBV18|TRBD1
CASSAYTGGKNIQYF
TGTGCCAGCTCAGCTTACACAGGGGGCAAAAACATTCAGTACTTC
>NA|TRBJ1-4|TRBV20-1|NA
CSAASGKLFF
TGCAGTGCTGCGTCGGGAAAACTGTTTTTT
>NA|TRBJ1-5|TRBV18|NA
CASSRRLQGQPQHF
TGTGCCAGCTCACGGCGATTACAGGGACAGCCCCAGCATTTT
>NA|TRBJ2-7|TRBV11-1|NA
CASSFVGYTSEQYF
TGTGCCAGCAGCTTCGTGGGCTATACATCCGAGCAGTACTTC
>NA|TRBJ1-1|TRBV18|NA
CASGTGTEAFF
TGTGCCAGCGGTACGGGTACTGAAGCTTTCTTT
>NA|TRBJ2-5|TRBV20-1|NA
CSASSSEGRWQETQYF
TGCAGTGCTAGTAGCTCGGAGGGCAGGTGGCAAGAGACCCAGTACTTC
>NA|TRBJ2-2|TRBV4-3|NA
CASSQDLRRQAEAELFF
TGCGCCAGCAGCCAAGATCTTAGGCGACAGGCCGAGGCGGAGCTGTTTTTT
>NA|TRBJ2-5|TRBV5-4|TRBD1
CASSWGGTGGGETQYF
TGTGCCAGCAGCTGGGGCGGGACAGGGGGCGGTGAGACCCAGTACTTC
>NA|TRBJ2-4|TRBV30|TRBD1
CACQGAGGNIQYF
TGTGCCTGTCAGGGGGCAGGTGGAAACATTCAGTACTTC
>NA|TRBJ2-7|TRBV9|TRBD2
CASSVNPMGGGVYEQYF
TGTGCCAGCAGCGTAAACCCCATGGGGGGGGGAGTCTACGAGCAGTACTTC
>NA|TRBJ2-7|TRBV5-1|NA
CASSIPLSYEQYF
TGCGCCAGCAGCATACCCCTATCCTACGAGCAGTACTTC
>NA|TRBJ1-1|TRBV14|NA
CASSRQDLVAFF
TGTGCCAGCAGCCGACAGGACCTGGTCGCTTTCTTT
>NA|TRBJ2-3|TRBV4-1|TRBD2
CASSQDQGAGLAGIRDTQYF
TGCGCCAGCAGCCAAGATCAAGGCGCTGGACTAGCGGGGATAAGGGATACGCAGTATTTT
>NA|TRBJ2-3|TRBV5-1|NA
CASSSGSSVTDTQYF
TGCGCCAGCAGTTCCGGGAGTAGTGTCACAGATACGCAGTATTTT
>NA|TRBJ2-7|TRBV2|NA
CASSVGRGPPYEQYF
TGTGCCAGCAGTGTGGGGCGGGGGCCGCCCTACGAGCAGTACTTC
>NA|TRBJ2-5|TRBV3-1/TRBV3-2|TRBD2
CASGGGTDEETQYF
TGTGCCTCGGGCGGGGGGACCGATGAGGAGACCCAGTACTTC
>once|TRBJ2-1|TRBV6-1|TRBD1
CASSEALVRQGSFF
TGTGCCAGCAGTGAAGCGTTGGTTAGACAGGGGTCGTTCTTC
>NA|TRBJ2-5|TRBV19|NA
CASTPGKGAPRTQYF
TGTGCCAGTACTCCGGGGAAGGGAGCCCCACGGACCCAGTACTTC
>NA|TRBJ2-7|TRBV5-4|TRBD2
CASSLGTSGRAYEQYF
TGTGCCAGCAGCTTGGGGACTAGCGGGCGAGCCTACGAGCAGTACTTC
>NA|TRBJ2-5|TRBV5-4|NA
CASTPRDNQETQYF
TGTGCCAGCACCCCCCGAGACAACCAAGAGACCCAGTACTTC
>NA|TRBJ1-2|TRBV4-3|NA
CASSQAAGHPTYGYTF
TGCGCCAGCAGCCAGGCTGCGGGTCACCCAACCTATGGCTACACCTTC
>NA|TRBJ1-5|TRBV6-2/TRBV6-3|NA
CASSPRGNQPQHF
TGTGCCAGCAGTCCCAGGGGCAATCAGCCCCAGCATTTT
>NA|TRBJ1-2|TRBV28|NA
CASTPGSGPWGYTF
TGTGCCAGCACACCCGGGAGCGGGCCTTGGGGCTACACCTTC
>NA|TRBJ1-2|TRBV9|TRBD1
CASSAGQLNSRNYGYTF
TGTGCCAGCAGCGCGGGACAGCTGAACTCCCGGAACTATGGCTACACCTTC
>NA|TRBJ2-6|TRBV10-3|NA
CATGTLEVVSSGANVLTF
TGTGCCACCGGGACACTTGAGGTTGTGAGCTCTGGGGCCAACGTCCTGACTTTC
>NA|TRBJ2-5|TRBV30|TRBD2
CAWASGQRETQYF
TGTGCCTGGGCTAGCGGACAAAGGGAGACCCAGTACTTC
>NA|TRBJ2-5|TRBV9|TRBD2
CASSIRLAGAETQYF
TGTGCCAGCAGCATAAGACTAGCGGGGGCTGAGACCCAGTACTTC
>NA|TRBJ2-1|TRBV10-3|NA
CAISARVGNEQFF
TGTGCCATCAGTGCTAGAGTGGGTAATGAGCAGTTCTTC
>NA|TRBJ1-2|TRBV7-2|TRBD1
CASSQGQALYTF
TGTGCCAGCAGCCAAGGACAGGCACTCTACACCTTC
>NA|TRBJ2-1|TRBV12-5|NA
CASGPDSGATEFF
TGTGCTAGTGGACCGGATAGTGGGGCCACCGAGTTCTTC
>NA|TRBJ2-3|TRBV28|TRBD1
CASSTDRGRLADTQYF
TGTGCCAGCAGTACCGACAGGGGGCGCTTGGCAGATACGCAGTATTTT
>NA|TRBJ2-3|TRBV7-3|TRBD2
CASALVGTSGRARDTQYF
TGTGCCAGCGCGCTGGTGGGGACTAGCGGGCGGGCCAGGGATACGCAGTATTTT
>NA|TRBJ1-6|TRBV7-9|NA
CASSFYSLDNSPLHF
TGTGCCAGCAGCTTTTACTCTCTGGATAATTCACCCCTCCACTTT
>NA|TRBJ1-3|TRBV11-1|NA
CASSSDRPGNTIYF
TGTGCCAGCAGCTCGGACAGACCTGGAAACACCATATATTTT
>NA|TRBJ1-6|TRBV5-1|NA
CASSIGLSYNSPLHF
TGCGCCAGCAGCATAGGACTCTCCTATAATTCACCCCTCCACTTT
>NA|TRBJ1-6|TRBV9|NA
CASRTDSYNSPLHF
TGTGCCAGCAGGACAGACTCCTATAATTCACCCCTCCACTTT
>NA|TRBJ2-3|TRBV27|TRBD2
CASRFQLAGVVDTQYF
TGTGCCAGCAGATTCCAACTAGCGGGAGTGGTAGATACGCAGTATTTT
>NA|TRBJ2-3|TRBV6-6|NA
CASSYRDNTDTQYF
TGTGCCAGCAGTTACAGAGACAATACAGATACGCAGTATTTT
>NA|TRBJ2-2|TRBV5-4|NA
CASSLGGGSGELFF
TGTGCCAGCAGCTTGGGAGGAGGCTCCGGGGAGCTGTTTTTT
>few|TRBJ2-4|TRBV6-2/TRBV6-3|TRBD2
CASSFFSGGKAKNIQYF
TGTGCCAGCAGTTTCTTTAGCGGGGGGAAAGCCAAAAACATTCAGTACTTC
>NA|TRBJ2-7|TRBV28|TRBD1
CASRSGTGWSYEQYF
TGTGCCAGCAGGTCCGGGACAGGTTGGTCCTACGAGCAGTACTTC
>NA|TRBJ2-7|TRBV7-3|NA
CASSYGRGEQYF
TGTGCCAGCAGCTACGGCCGCGGAGAGCAGTACTTC
>few|TRBJ2-2|TRBV7-2|TRBD1
CASSSKTGEVSGELFF
TGTGCCAGCAGCTCCAAGACAGGGGAGGTTTCCGGGGAGCTGTTTTTT
>NA|TRBJ2-2|TRBV5-1|TRBD1
CASSLLVTGDTGELFF
TGCGCCAGCAGCTTGTTGGTAACAGGGGACACCGGGGAGCTGTTTTTT
>NA|TRBJ1-3|TRBV6-5|TRBD1
CASSRDRPSGNTIYF
TGTGCCAGCAGTCGGGACAGACCCTCTGGAAACACCATATATTTT
>NA|TRBJ2-5|TRBV7-2|TRBD2
CASSFAGVETQYF
TGTGCCAGCAGCTTTGCGGGGGTGGAGACCCAGTACTTC
>few|TRBJ1-1|TRBV7-3|TRBD1
CASSPTGGRTEAFF
TGTGCCAGCAGCCCGACAGGGGGCAGAACTGAAGCTTTCTTT